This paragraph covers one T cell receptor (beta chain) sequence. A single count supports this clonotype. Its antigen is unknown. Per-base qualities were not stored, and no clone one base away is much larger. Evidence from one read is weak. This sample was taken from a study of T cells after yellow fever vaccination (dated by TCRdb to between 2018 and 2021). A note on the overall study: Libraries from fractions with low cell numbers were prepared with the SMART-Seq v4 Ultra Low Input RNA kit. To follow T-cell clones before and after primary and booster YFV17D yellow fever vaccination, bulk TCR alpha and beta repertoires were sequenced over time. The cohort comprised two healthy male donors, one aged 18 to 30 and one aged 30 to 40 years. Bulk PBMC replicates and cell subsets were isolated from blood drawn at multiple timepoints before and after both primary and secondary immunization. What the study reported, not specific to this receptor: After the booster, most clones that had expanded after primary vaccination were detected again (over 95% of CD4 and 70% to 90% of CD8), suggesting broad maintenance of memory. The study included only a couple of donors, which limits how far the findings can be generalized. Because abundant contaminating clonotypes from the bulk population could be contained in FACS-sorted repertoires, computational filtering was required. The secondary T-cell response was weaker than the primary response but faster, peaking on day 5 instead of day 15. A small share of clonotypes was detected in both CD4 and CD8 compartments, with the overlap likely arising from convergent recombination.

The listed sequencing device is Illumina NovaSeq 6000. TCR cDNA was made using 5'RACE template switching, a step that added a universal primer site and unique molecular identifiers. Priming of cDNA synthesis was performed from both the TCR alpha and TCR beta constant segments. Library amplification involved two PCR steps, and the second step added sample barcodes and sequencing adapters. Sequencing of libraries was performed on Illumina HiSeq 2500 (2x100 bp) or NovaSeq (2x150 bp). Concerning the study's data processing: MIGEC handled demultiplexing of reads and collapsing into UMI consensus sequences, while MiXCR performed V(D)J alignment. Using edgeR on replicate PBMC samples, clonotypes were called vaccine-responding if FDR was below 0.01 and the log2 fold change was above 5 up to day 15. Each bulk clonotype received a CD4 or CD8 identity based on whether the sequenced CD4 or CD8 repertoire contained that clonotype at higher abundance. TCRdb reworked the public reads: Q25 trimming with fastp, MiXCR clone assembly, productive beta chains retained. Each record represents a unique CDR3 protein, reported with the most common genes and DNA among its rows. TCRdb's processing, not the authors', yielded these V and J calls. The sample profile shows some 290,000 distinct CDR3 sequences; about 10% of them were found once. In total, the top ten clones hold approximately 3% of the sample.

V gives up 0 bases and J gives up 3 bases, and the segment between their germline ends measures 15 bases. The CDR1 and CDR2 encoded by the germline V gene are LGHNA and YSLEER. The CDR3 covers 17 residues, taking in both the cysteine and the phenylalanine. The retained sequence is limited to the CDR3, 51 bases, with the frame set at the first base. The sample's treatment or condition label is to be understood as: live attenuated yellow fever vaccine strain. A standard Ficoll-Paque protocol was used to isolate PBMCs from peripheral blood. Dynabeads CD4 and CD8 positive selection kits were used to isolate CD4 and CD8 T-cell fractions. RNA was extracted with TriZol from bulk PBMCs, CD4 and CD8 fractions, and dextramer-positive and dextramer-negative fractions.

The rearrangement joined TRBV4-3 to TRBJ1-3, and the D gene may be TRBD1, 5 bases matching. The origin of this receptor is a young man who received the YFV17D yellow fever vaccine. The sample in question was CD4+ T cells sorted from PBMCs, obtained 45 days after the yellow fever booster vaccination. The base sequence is TGCGCCAGCAGCCAAGAGGGAGGACCGAGGGGTGGAAACACCATATATTTT. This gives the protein CASSQEGGPRGGNTIYF.